The sequence of this T cell receptor beta chain was determined in a study of blood T cell repertoires in COVID-19 (TCRdb year 2020). For context, the study as a whole: Collaborator samples came from the United States, Italy and Spain and covered acute and convalescent phases of COVID-19. The prospective study material was composed of cDNA or gDNA derived from T cells, B-cell-depleted T cells, or PBMCs. Deeply sampled blood TCRbeta repertoires from subjects exposed to, actively infected with, or recovered from COVID-19 were included in the dataset. The repertoires were released in a freely available public database meant as a resource for research on the immune response to SARS-CoV-2. The samples were drawn from two sources: the first 160 participants of the ongoing ImmuneRACE study, and 1,200 or so subjects contributed by 6 global collaborators. A de-identified subject ID, COVID-19 status, age in years and sex were almost always included in the sample metadata. Where HLA class I and class II types were available, the types were taken from metadata supplied by the sample provider, not from assay-based typing.

Measured from the cysteine to the phenylalanine, the CDR3 is 16 residues long. The read is trimmed to its CDR3 DNA, 48 bases read in frame from base 1. From a lookup of the germline V gene, CDR1 and CDR2 are ENHRY and SYGVKD. V loses 0 bases at its end and J loses 10 bases; junction bases beyond the gene matches: 8. Overall results and qualifications from the work: Clinical and demographic metadata were provided uncurated, with the amount varying by source and participant.

This clone was counted only a few times. Its cognate antigen has yet to be identified. The sample holds no much larger clone one base away, and base qualities are not on file. Each collaborating institution followed its own protocols to collect whole blood in K2EDTA tubes. Collaborator samples were shipped for TCRbeta analysis as frozen whole blood, isolated PBMCs, or DNA extracted from either sample type. The immunoSEQ Assay, a bias-controlled multiplex PCR, was used to amplify TCRbeta CDR3 regions from genomic DNA. In the authors' own workflow: Nucleated cell counts per sample were estimated from amplification of reference gene primers within the assay. To quantify the absolute abundance of each unique TCRbeta CDR3 rearrangement, sequence reads were collapsed and filtered. Productive Simpson clonality was computed per sample as the square root of Simpson's diversity index over productive rearrangements. This is the immuneACCESS table as TCRdb keeps it, with only in-frame sequences that have V and J called. A part of the clones is gone; compared with another copy, unresolved V genes explain less than half, and the rest is unexplained. V, J and clone size were drawn from that table, and D and trimming were deduced from the DNA. Within this sample are about 150,000 clones, with approximately 87% of them counted one time only. The top ten constitute 35% to 55% of the sample.

The sequenced sample was peripheral blood. The sequence came from a human donor in a cohort sampled during active COVID-19. The chain is assembled from TRBV10-3 and TRBJ2-1, and TRBD2 aligns with 11 junction nucleotides. The CDR3 loop reads CAISESTSGNLGEQFF. The nucleotides are TGTGCCATCAGTGAGTCGACTAGCGGGAACCTCGGGGAGCAGTTCTTC.